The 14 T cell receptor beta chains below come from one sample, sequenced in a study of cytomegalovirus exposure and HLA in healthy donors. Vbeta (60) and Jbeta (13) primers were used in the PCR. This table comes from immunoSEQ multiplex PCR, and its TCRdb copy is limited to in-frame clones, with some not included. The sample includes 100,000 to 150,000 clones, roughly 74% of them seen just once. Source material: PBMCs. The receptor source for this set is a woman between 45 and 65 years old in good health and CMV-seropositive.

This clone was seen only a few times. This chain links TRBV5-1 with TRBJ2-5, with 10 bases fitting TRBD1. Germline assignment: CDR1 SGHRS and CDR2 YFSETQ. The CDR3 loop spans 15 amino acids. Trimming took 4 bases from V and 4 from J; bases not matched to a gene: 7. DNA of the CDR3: TGCGCCAGCAGCCTTGGACAGGGGGGTCCAGAGACCCAGTACTTC. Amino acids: CASSLGQGGPETQYF.

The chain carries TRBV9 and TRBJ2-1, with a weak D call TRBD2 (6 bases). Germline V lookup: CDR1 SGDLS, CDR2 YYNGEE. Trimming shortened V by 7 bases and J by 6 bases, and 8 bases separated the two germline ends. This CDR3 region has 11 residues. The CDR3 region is CASGGGNEQFF. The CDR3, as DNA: TGTGCCAGCGGGGGAGGCAATGAGCAGTTCTTC.

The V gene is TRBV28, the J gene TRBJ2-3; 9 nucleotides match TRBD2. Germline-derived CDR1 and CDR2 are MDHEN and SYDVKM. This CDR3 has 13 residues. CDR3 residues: CALSGGGPDTQYF. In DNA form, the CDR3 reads TGTGCTCTTAGCGGGGGCGGCCCAGATACGCAGTATTTT.

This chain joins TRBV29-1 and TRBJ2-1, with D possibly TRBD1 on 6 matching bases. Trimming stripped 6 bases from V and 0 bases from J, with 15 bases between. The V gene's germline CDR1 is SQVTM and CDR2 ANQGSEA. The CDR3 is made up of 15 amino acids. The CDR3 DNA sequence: TGCAGCGTACCCACAGGGTATAGCTCCTACAATGAGCAGTTCTTC. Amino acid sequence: CSVPTGYSSYNEQFF.

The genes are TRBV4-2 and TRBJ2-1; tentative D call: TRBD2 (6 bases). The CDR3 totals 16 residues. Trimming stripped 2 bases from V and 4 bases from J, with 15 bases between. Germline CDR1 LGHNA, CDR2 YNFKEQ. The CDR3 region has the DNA TGTGCCAGCAGCCAAATGGGGGGTTCTGAATACAATGAGCAGTTCTTC. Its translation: CASSQMGGSEYNEQFF.

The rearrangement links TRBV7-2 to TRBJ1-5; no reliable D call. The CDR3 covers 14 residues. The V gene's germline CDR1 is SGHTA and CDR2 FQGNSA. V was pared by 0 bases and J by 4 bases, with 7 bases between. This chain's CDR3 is CASSLAYTNQPQHF. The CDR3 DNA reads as TGTGCCAGCAGCTTAGCGTACACAAATCAGCCCCAGCATTTT.

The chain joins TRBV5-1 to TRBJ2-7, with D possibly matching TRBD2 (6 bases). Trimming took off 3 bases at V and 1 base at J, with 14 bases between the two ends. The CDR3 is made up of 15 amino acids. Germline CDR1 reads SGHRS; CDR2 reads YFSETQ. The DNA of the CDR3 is TGCGCCAGCAGCTGGGGACCGGGGGAATCCTACGAGCAGTACTTC. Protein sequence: CASSWGPGESYEQYF.

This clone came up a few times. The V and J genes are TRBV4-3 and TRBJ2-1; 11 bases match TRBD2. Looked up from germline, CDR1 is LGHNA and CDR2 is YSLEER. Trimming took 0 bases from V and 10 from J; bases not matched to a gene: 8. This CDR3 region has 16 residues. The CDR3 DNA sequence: TGCGCCAGCAGCCAAGAAAAGCTAGCGGGGGGAGCCGAGCAGTTCTTC. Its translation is CASSQEKLAGGAEQFF.

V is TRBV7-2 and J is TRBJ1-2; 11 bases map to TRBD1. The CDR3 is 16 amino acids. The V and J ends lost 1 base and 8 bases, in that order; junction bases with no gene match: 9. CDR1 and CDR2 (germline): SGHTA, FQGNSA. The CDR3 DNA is TGTGCCAGCAGCTTAGGGGGACAGGGGGAAGCTAGGGGCTACACCTTC. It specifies CASSLGGQGEARGYTF.

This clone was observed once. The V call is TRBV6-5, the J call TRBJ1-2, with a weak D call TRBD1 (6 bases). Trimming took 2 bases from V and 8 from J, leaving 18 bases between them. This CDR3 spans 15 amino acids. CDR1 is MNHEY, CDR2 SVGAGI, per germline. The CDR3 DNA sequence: TGTGCCAGCAGTTACGATGGACAGCCCCGAGGCGGCTACACCTTC. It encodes CASSYDGQPRGGYTF.

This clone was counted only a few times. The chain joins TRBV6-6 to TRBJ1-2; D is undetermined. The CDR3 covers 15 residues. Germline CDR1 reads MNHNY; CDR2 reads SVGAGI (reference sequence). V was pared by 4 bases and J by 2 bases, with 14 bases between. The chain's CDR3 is CASSLRSQANYGYTF. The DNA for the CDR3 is TGTGCCAGCAGTTTACGTTCGCAAGCCAACTATGGCTACACCTTC.

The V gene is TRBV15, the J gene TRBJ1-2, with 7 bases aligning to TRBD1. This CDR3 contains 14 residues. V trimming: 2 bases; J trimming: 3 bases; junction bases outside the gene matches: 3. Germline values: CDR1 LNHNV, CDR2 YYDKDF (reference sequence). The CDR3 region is CATSRPGQYYGYTF. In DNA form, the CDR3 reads TGTGCCACCAGCAGACCGGGACAGTACTATGGCTACACCTTC.

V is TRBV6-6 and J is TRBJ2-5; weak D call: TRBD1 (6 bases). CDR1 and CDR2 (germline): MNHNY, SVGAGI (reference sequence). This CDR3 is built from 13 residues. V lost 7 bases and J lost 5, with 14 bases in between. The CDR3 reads CASKSAGAETQYF. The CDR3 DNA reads TGTGCCAGCAAGTCCGCAGGGGCGGAGACCCAGTACTTC.

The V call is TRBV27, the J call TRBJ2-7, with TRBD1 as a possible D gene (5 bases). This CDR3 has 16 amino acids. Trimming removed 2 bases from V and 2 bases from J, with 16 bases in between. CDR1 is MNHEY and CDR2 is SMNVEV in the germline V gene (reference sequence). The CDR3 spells CASSLPGTGGPYEQYF. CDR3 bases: TGTGCCAGCAGTTTACCCGGCACAGGCGGCCCCTACGAGCAGTACTTC.